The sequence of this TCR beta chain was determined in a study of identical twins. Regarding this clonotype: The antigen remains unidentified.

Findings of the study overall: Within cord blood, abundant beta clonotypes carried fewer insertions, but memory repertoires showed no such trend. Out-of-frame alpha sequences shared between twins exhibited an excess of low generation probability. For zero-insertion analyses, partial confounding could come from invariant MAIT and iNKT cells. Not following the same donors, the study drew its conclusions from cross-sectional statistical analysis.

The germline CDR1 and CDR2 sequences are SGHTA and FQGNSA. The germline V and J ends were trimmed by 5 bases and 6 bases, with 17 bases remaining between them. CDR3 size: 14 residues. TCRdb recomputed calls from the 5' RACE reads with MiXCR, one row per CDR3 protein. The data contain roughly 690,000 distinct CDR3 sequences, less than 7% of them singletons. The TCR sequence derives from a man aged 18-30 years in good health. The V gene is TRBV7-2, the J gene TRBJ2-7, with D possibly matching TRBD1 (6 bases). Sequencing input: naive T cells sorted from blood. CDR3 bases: TGTGCCAGCAGCCCCAACTCGGACAGAGGCGAGCAGTACTTC. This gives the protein CASSPNSDRGEQYF.